The present T cell receptor beta chain was sequenced within a study of T cell changes during pregnancy in multiple sclerosis. Libraries were prepared by immunoSEQ multiplex PCR; TCRdb keeps only in-frame clonotypes and omits some of them. The repertoire holds 50,000 to 65,000 clones, 70% to 90% seen once, with 1.7% in the top ten. Trimming took off 4 bases at V and 5 bases at J, with 17 bases between the two ends. The CDR3 is 15 amino acids. Germline V lookup: CDR1 SGHTA, CDR2 FQGNSA. This material consisted of peripheral blood, taken in the first trimester of pregnancy. V gene TRBV7-2 combines with J gene TRBJ1-1; a weak D match, TRBD1 (6 bases). The sequence came from a female donor with multiple sclerosis, enrolled in a pregnancy study. The CDR3 here is CASSSPDRLATEAFF. The CDR3 DNA follows: TGTGCCAGCAGCTCCCCGGACAGATTGGCGACTGAAGCTTTCTTT.